This T cell receptor (beta chain) is drawn from a study of blood T cells in healthy people across ages. About this clonotype: Its matching antigen is unknown.

Germline-derived CDR1 and CDR2 are MNHNS and SASEGT. Between the trimmed V and J ends, which lost 6 bases and 7 bases, there was a span of 15 bases. CDR3 length: 13 amino acids. The second PCR ran roughly 7 to 11 cycles with a sample-barcoded 5' primer and J-beta primers. TCRdb itself ran the 5' RACE reads through MiXCR, one entry per CDR3 protein. This table holds about 1.4 million distinct CDR3 sequences, around 59% found once. Overall study results and limits: TCR beta diversity per million T cells fell roughly linearly with age.

Donation came from healthy Caucasian individuals in Russia who were aged about 6 to 90. The sequenced material came from blood. The chain carries TRBV6-1 and TRBJ1-1; D is unresolved. The clonotype comes from a man aged 18-30 years in good health. In DNA form, the CDR3 reads TGTGCCAGCAGGGTAACAGTTTTCGGTGAAGCTTTCTTT. It yields the protein CASRVTVFGEAFF.